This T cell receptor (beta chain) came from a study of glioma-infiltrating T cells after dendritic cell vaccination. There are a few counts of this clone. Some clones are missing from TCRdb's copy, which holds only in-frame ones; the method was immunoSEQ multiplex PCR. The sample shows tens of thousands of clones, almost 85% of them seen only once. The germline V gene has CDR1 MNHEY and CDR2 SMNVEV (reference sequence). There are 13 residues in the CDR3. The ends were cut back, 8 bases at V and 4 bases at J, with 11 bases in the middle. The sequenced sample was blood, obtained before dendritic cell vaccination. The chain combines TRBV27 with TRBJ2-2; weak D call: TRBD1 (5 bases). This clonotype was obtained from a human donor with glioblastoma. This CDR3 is CASSRVTTGELFF. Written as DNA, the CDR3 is TGTGCCAGCTCCAGGGTTACCACCGGGGAGCTGTTTTTT.